This T cell receptor beta chain is from a study of blood T cells in healthy people across ages (dated by TCRdb to the mid-2010s). In terms of the full investigation: In model experiments, template switching captured roughly one uniquely barcoded TCR beta cDNA molecule for every two T cells. Age-related changes in TCR beta repertoire diversity were measured in the study by deep sequencing normalized with unique cDNA molecular identifiers. Donors of different ages were randomly distributed across sequencing lanes to avoid experimental bias. Two additional independent replicas of 1 million unique cDNA reads from the same blood draw were analyzed for two donors (one aged 18 to 29 and one aged 80 or older). Four age groups were formed from the donors: young (average 16 years), middle-aged (approximately 39), aged (62) and long-lived (around 82).

Paper-wide results and their limitations: The percentage of naive T cells measured by flow cytometry correlated strongly with observed TCR beta diversity. As age increased, observed TCR beta diversity per million T cells dropped in a roughly linear way, and a significant reduction was already evident by age approximately 40. Conclusive comparison of naive and antigen-experienced compartments was prevented by the profiling of bulk unsorted PBMCs. Because donor CMV infection status was unknown, age-related changes in expanded clonotypes were potentially confounded. Estimates of total diversity based on one million sequenced T cells were regarded as lower bounds and as underestimates. Compared with the aged group, more naive CD4+ T cells, fewer expanded clones and increased TCR diversity were shown by the long-lived group, suggesting age selection.

The donors were roughly 39 Caucasian individuals from Russia, aged roughly 6 to 90 years, who were systemically healthy. Each donor gave ten milliliters of peripheral blood, collected into EDTA-treated Vacutainer tubes. Ficoll-Paque density-gradient centrifugation was used to isolate PBMCs, with at least 7 million obtained per sample. Total RNA, at least 6 micrograms per sample, was extracted from PBMCs with Trizol reagent. For every donor, flow cytometry on a PBMC aliquot measured the percentage of naive CD45RAhigh/CD27high T cells. Spanning cysteine to phenylalanine, the CDR3 consists of 10 amino acids. Only the CDR3 region is kept as DNA, spanning 30 bases read in frame from base 1. Taken from the germline V gene, the CDR1 and CDR2 loops are SQVTM and ANQGSEA. About this clonotype: Its recognized antigen is unknown. One base away lies a much larger clone, so this may be a sequencing read error.

Library preparation employed 5' RACE. Sequencing was performed on an Illumina HiSeq 2500. A second PCR of roughly 7 to 11 cycles was performed with a sample-barcoded 5' primer and a J-beta primer mix. Each TCR beta cDNA molecule received a unique molecular identifier from a template-switch 5' adaptor carrying 12 random nucleotides. Each sample yielded at least 2.5 million CDR3-containing paired-end reads. First-strand cDNA was synthesized from all RNA with the Mint cDNA synthesis kit, primed by a TRBC-specific oligonucleotide. After uracil-DNA glycosylase treatment, a first 18-cycle PCR used universal primers M1SS and BC2_uni_R on all cDNA. The source study handled its data this way. Each sample was normalized by randomly selecting 1 million high-quality reads, each carrying a distinct molecular identifier. Reads sharing molecular identifiers were discarded rather than binned into consensus sequences. MiTCR, with a Q25 quality threshold and the strictest error-elimination algorithm, was used for CDR3 identification, clonotype clustering and error correction. A nonparametric unseen species model with Euler transformation was used to estimate a lower bound on total TCR beta diversity. TCRdb cleaned the public reads at Q25 with fastp, built clones with MiXCR and kept in-frame beta chains. Rows merge per CDR3 protein into single entries with the most common DNA and genes. The V and J calls were not made by the authors but by TCRdb's processing. In all, the sample holds approximately 1,100,000 distinct CDR3 sequences, and under 45% of those were seen once. Under 20% of the sample lies in the top ten.

This chain is built from TRBV29-1 and TRBJ2-1; the D gene lacks a confident call. Material: blood. This TCR was recovered from a woman aged 60-70 years in good health. The DNA sequence reads TGCAGCGTTATGTCCAATGTGCAGTTCTTC. This gives the protein CSVMSNVQFF.